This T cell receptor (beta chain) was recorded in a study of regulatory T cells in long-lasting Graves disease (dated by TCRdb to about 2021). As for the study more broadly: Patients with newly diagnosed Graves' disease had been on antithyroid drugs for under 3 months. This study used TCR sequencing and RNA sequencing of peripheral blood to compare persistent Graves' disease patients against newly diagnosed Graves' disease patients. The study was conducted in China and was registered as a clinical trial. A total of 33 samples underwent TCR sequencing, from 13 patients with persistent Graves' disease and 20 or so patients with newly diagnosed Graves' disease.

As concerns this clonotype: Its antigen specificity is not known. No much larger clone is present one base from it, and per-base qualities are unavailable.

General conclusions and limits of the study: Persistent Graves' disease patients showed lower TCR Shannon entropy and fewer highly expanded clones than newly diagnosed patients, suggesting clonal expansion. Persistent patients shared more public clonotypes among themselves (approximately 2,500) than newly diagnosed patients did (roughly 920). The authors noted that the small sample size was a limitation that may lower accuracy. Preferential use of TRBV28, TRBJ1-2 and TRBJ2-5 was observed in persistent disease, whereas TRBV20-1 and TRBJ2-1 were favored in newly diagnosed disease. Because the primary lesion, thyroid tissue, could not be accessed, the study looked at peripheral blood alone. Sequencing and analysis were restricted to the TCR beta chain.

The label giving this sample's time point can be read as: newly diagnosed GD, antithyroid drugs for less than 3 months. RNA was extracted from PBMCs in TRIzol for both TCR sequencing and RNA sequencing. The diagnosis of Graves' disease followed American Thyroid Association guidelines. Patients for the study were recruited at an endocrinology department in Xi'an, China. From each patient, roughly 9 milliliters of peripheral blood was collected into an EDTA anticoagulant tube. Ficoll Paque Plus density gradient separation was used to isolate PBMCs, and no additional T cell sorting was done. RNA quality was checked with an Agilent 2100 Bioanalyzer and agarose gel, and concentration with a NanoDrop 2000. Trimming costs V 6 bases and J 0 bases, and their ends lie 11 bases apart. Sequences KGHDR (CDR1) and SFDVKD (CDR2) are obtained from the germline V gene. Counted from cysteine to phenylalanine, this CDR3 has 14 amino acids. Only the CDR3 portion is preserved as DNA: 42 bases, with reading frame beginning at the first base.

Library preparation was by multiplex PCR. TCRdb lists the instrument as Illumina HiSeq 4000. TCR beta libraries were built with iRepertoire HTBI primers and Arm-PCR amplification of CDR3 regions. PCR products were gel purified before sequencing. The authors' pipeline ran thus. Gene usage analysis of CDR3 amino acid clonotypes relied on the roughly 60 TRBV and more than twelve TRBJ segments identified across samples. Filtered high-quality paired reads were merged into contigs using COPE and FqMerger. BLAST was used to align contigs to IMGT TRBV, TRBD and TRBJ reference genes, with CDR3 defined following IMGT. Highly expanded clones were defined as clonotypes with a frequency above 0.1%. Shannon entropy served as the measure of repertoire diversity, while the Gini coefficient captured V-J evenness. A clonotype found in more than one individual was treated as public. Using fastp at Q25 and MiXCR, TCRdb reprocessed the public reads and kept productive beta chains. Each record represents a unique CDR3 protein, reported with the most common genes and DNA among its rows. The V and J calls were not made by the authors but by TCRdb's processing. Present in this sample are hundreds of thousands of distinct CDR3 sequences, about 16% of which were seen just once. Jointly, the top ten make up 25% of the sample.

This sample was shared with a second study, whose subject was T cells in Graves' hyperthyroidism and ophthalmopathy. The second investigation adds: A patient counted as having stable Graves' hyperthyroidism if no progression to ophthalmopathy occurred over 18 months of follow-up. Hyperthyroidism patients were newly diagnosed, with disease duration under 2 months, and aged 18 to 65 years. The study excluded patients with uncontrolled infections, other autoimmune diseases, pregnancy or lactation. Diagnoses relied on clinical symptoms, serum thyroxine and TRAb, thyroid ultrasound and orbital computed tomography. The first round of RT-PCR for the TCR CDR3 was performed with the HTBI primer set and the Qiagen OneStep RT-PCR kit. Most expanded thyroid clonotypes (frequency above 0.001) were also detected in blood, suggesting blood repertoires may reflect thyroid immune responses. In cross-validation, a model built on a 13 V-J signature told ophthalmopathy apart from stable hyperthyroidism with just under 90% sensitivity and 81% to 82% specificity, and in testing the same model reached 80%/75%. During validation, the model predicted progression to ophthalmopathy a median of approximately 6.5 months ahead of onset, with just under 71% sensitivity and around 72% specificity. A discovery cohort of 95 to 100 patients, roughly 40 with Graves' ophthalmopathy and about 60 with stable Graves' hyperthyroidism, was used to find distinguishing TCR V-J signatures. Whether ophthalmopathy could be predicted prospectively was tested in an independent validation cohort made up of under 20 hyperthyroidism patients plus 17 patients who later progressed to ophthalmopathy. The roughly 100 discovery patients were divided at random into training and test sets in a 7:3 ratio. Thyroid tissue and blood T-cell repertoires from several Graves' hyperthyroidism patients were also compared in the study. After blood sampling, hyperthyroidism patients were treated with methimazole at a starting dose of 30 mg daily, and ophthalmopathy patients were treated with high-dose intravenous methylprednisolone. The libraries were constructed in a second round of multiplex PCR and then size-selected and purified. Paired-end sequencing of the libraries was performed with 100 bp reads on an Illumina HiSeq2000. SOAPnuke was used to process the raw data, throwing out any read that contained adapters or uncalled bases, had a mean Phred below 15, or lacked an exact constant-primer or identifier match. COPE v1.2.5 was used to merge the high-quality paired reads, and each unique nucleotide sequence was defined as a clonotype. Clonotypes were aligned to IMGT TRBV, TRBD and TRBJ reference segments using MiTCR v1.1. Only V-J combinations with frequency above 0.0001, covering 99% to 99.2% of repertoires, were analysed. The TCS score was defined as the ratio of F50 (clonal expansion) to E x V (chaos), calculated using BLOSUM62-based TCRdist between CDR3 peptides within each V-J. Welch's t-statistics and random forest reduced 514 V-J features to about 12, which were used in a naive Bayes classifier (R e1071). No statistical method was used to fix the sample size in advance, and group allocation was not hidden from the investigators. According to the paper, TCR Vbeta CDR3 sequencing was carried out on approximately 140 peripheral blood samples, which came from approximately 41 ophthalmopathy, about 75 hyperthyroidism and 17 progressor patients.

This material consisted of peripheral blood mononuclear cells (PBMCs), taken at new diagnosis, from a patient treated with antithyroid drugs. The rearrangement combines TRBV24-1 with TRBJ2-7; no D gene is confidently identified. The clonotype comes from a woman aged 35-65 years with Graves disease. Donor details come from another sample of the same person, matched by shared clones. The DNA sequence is TGTGCCACCAGTAAGCAAAACAGCTCCTACGAGCAGTACTTC. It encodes CATSKQNSSYEQYF.